Following are 26 T cell receptor beta chains from one sample sequenced in a study of T-cell reconstitution after alpha-beta-depleted transplantation in children. Unique molecular identifiers were incorporated when the TCRbeta library was constructed. TCRdb redid the calling of the PCR reads with MiXCR, one entry per CDR3 protein. The data show several thousand distinct CDR3 sequences, 14% to 15% seen once. The specimen comprised PBMCs, sampled before TCRalphabeta/CD19-depleted stem cell transplant. These receptors all come from a boy aged 5 to 17 with acute lymphoblastic leukemia, due to receive a stem cell transplant.

The table lists this clonotype with many counts. The chain uses TRBV7-2 and TRBJ1-5, with TRBD1 identical over 7 bases. This CDR3 region has 14 residues. With V trimmed by 6 bases and J by 6 bases, 8 bases remained unmatched. Germline CDR1 SGHTA, CDR2 FQGNSA. CDR3 residues: CASSLQGMGQPQHF. CDR3 DNA sequence: TGTGCCAGCAGTTTACAGGGGATGGGTCAGCCCCAGCATTTT.

This clonotype is labeled medium-sized (0.01 to 0.1%). The chain uses TRBV9 and TRBJ2-5; the D is unclear. The CDR3 is 14 amino acids. Germline lookup yields CDR1 SGDLS and CDR2 YYNGEE. Trimming removed 7 bases at V and 1 base at J, with 14 bases between. CDR3: CASSFSGRQETQYF. CDR3 DNA sequence: TGTGCCAGCTCCTTTTCTGGGCGCCAAGAGACCCAGTACTTC.

There are many counts of this clonotype. This chain joins TRBV6-5 and TRBJ2-5; 8 bases are shared with TRBD1. Losses at the gene ends were 6 bases for V and 5 bases for J; bases not matched to a gene: 11. The germline V gene has CDR1 MNHEY and CDR2 SVGAGI. This CDR3 spans 15 amino acids. The CDR3 DNA is TGTGCCAGCAGGCCCGGACAGGGTTCGGTGGAGACCCAGTACTTC. It specifies CASRPGQGSVETQYF.

This clonotype was counted between two and nine times. One end of the junction is discordant with germline, which a read error may explain. The chain is built from TRBV19 and TRBJ2-2, with a tentative D call TRBD1 (6 bases). Looked up from germline, CDR1 is LNHDA and CDR2 is SQIVND (reference sequence). CDR3 length: 15 amino acids. CDR3 sequence: CASRITGTNTGELFF. The CDR3 nucleotides read TGTGCCAGTCGTATAACCGGGACAAACACCGGGGAGCTGTTTTTT.

Concerning this clonotype: A read error may account for a junction end that differs from germline. The rearrangement links TRBV7-2 to TRBJ2-7; possibly TRBD2 for D (5 bases). Germline CDR1 is SGHTA and CDR2 is FQGNSA. This CDR3 contains 16 residues. The chain's CDR3 is CASSRNSETTLYEQYF. The CDR3 nucleotides read TGTGCCAGCAGCCGGAATTCCGAGACTACCTTGTACGAACAGTACTTC.

This clonotype was observed many times. The rearrangement uses TRBV7-6 and TRBJ2-1; 12 bases are shared with TRBD2. Trimming removed 5 bases from V and 1 base from J; junction bases left unmatched: 3. This CDR3 region has 16 residues. Germline V gene lookup returns CDR1 SGHVS and CDR2 FNYEAQ. Here the CDR3 reads CASSTLAGGSYNEQFF. The CDR3 DNA sequence: TGTGCCAGCAGCACGCTAGCGGGGGGGTCCTACAATGAGCAGTTCTTC.

This clonotype counts as medium-sized. The gene calls are TRBV10-3 and TRBJ1-1; D possibly corresponds to TRBD1 (5 bases). CDR1 and CDR2 (germline): ENHRY, SYGVKD. With 3 bases removed from V and 3 bases from J, the gap between germline ends came to 5 bases. The CDR3 contains 12 residues. The CDR3 sequence: CAISDRDTEAFF. The CDR3 region has the DNA TGTGCCATCAGTGACAGGGACACTGAAGCTTTCTTT.

In its sample, this clonotype was seen many times. The rearrangement uses TRBV11-2 and TRBJ2-7; D might be TRBD2 (6 bases). V was shortened by 5 bases and J by 6 bases, with 17 bases between the two germline ends. Germline values: CDR1 SGHAT, CDR2 FQNNGV. The CDR3 runs to 14 residues. The CDR3 bases are TGTGCCAGCAGCCCTCACACGGGGGAGGTCGAGCAGTACTTC. This sequence encodes CASSPHTGEVEQYF.

This clonotype is medium-sized. The chain uses TRBV12-3 or TRBV12-4 and TRBJ2-6; weak D call: TRBD2 (6 bases). V was pared by 1 base and J by 2 bases, with 12 bases between. The CDR3 covers 17 residues. The CDR3 sequence is CASSLGRGQTGANVLTF. The CDR3 coding sequence is TGTGCCAGCAGTTTAGGGAGGGGTCAGACTGGGGCCAACGTCCTGACTTTC.

By proportion, this clonotype is medium-sized. Sequence at one end of the junction differs from germline and may be a read error. V gene TRBV7-8 combines with J gene TRBJ2-3; perhaps D is TRBD1 or TRBD2 (6 bases each). The CDR3 runs 15 residues. Germline V gives CDR1 SGHVS, CDR2 FQNEAQ. CDR3 loop: CASSAGTTSTDTKYF. As DNA, the CDR3 is TGTGCCAGCAGCGCCGGGACAACTAGCACAGATACGAAGTATTTT.

By share of the sample, this clonotype is medium-sized. The rearrangement uses TRBV29-1 and TRBJ1-1; D is unclear. The CDR3 has 12 residues. V lost 7 bases and J 0 bases, leaving 9 bases between the germline ends. CDR1 is SQVTM, CDR2 ANQGSEA, per germline. CDR3 bases: TGCAGCGGAGGTATCCTGAACACTGAAGCTTTCTTT. Amino acid sequence: CSGGILNTEAFF.

In this sample, this clonotype is medium-sized (0.01 to 0.1%). The chain uses TRBV13 and TRBJ2-3, with TRBD1 identical over 9 bases. This CDR3 has 16 amino acids. Looked up from germline, CDR1 is PRHDT and CDR2 is FYEKMQ (reference sequence). V dropped 4 bases and J dropped 4; count of bases not matched to a gene: 9. The CDR3 coding sequence is TGTGCCAGCAGCTGGGGGACAGGGCACGAGTCAGATACGCAGTATTTT. Translating gives CASSWGTGHESDTQYF.

Judged by abundance, this clonotype is medium-sized. This chain's CDR3 is CASSPTNEKLFF. The CDR3 nucleotides are TGTGCCAGCTCACCAACTAATGAAAAACTGTTTTTT. The chain carries TRBV18 and TRBJ1-4; D is ambiguous. The ends were cut back, 2 bases at V and 2 bases at J, with 0 bases in the middle. Germline-derived CDR1 and CDR2 are KGHSH and LQKENI. The CDR3 covers 12 residues.

This clonotype appeared a few times. V usage is TRBV19 and J usage is TRBJ2-2, with a weak D call TRBD2 (6 bases). Trimming pared 2 bases from V and 1 base from J, leaving 11 bases between. Germline values: CDR1 LNHDA, CDR2 SQIVND (reference sequence). The CDR3 has 16 residues. The CDR3 loop reads CASSISLGGNTGELFF. CDR3 nucleotide sequence: TGTGCCAGTAGTATAAGTTTGGGGGGGAACACCGGGGAGCTGTTTTTT.

Within the sample, this clonotype is medium-sized. V and J are TRBV2 and TRBJ2-1; 10 bases agree with TRBD2. This CDR3 has 12 amino acids. The germline gives CDR1 SNHLY, CDR2 FYNNEI. V trimming: 6 bases; J trimming: 8 bases; junction bases outside the gene matches: 1. The CDR3 DNA sequence: TGTGCCAGCAGCGGGACTAGCGATGAGCAGTTCTTC. Translation gives CASSGTSDEQFF.

This rearrangement joins TRBV28 to TRBJ2-7; D is tentatively TRBD1 or TRBD2 (5 bases each). In germline, CDR1 is MDHEN, CDR2 SYDVKM. CDR3 size: 17 residues. Deletions cut 6 bases from V and 2 bases from J, with 23 bases between. CDR3 sequence (DNA): TGTGCCAGCAGCCTACGTACCCAAGCAGGGACGACCTACGAGCAGTACTTC. Protein: CASSLRTQAGTTYEQYF.

The chain uses TRBV7-9 and TRBJ1-4, with D perhaps TRBD1 (6 bases). The CDR3 is 14 residues long. CDR1 and CDR2 from the germline V gene are SEHNR and FQNEAQ (reference sequence). The V gene lost 5 bases and the J gene lost 8 bases, with 15 bases spanning the gap. The CDR3 DNA sequence: TGTGCCAGCAGCCCCGGGACACTCTACGAAAAACTGTTTTTT. Protein product: CASSPGTLYEKLFF.

Sample share makes this clonotype medium-sized. This rearrangement joins TRBV4-2 to TRBJ1-1; 11 nucleotides line up with TRBD1. Losses at the gene ends were 4 bases for V and 4 bases for J; bases not matched to a gene: 5. This CDR3 spans 15 amino acids. The germline V gene encodes CDR1 LGHNA and CDR2 YNFKEQ. For the CDR3, the DNA is TGTGCCAGCAGCCCATCCGGGACAGGGGGCACTGAAGCTTTCTTT. Residues: CASSPSGTGGTEAFF.

Of note for this clonotype: Just one base apart from a much larger clone, this may be a read error. This sequence joins TRBV5-6 and TRBJ2-1; TRBD2 agrees at 12 bases. V lost 3 bases and J lost 9; bases outside the gene matches: 10. Germline V CDR1 and CDR2: SGHDT, YYEEEE. The CDR3 length is 16 residues. DNA for the CDR3: TGTGCCAGCAGCTCGGGGCTAGCGGGAGGGCCGGGTGAGCAGTTCTTC. It codes for CASSSGLAGGPGEQFF.

With respect to this clonotype: Lacking the conserved final phenylalanine or tryptophan, this CDR3 likely reflects a read error. The chain has TRBV4-1 and TRBJ2-2, with 8 bases that match TRBD2. The CDR3 is made up of 15 amino acids. Germline lookup yields CDR1 MGHRA and CDR2 YSYEKL. In DNA form, the CDR3 reads TGCGCCAGCAGCCCCATTAGCGGGAACACCGGGGTGCTGTTTTAT. Residues: CASSPISGNTGVLFY.

By share, this clonotype counts as medium-sized. The V call is TRBV7-3, the J call TRBJ2-2; D is unclear. The V and J ends lost 2 bases and 3 bases respectively, with 10 bases between them. The CDR3 extends over 15 amino acids. The V gene's germline CDR1 is SGHTA and CDR2 FQGTGA. The chain's CDR3 is CASSLEAGYTGELFF. DNA of the CDR3: TGTGCCAGCAGCTTAGAGGCTGGGTACACCGGGGAGCTGTTTTTT.

With regard to this clonotype: One junction end disagrees with the germline gene, perhaps due to a read error. V and J are TRBV25-1 and TRBJ2-1; tentatively, D is TRBD2 (5 bases). Germline V lookup: CDR1 MGHDK, CDR2 SYGVNS. The CDR3 runs 16 residues. This chain's CDR3 is CASSVRTGGNNNEQFF. The CDR3 coding sequence is TGTGCCAGCAGTGTGAGGACTGGCGGAAATAACAATGAGCAGTTCTTT.

Sample share makes this clonotype medium-sized (0.01 to 0.1%). The rearrangement uses TRBV29-1 and TRBJ2-3; the match to TRBD2 covers 8 bases. CDR1 and CDR2 from the germline V gene are SQVTM and ANQGSEA. Losses at the gene ends were 3 bases for V and 7 bases for J; bases not matched to a gene: 9. The CDR3 extends over 14 amino acids. The CDR3 loop is CSVERAGEQHTQYF. The CDR3 region has the DNA TGCAGCGTTGAGAGAGCGGGGGAACAACATACGCAGTATTTT.

In its sample, this clonotype was seen once. The chain links TRBV20-1 to TRBJ1-1; D is possibly TRBD1 (6 bases). CDR1 is DFQATT and CDR2 is SNEGSKA in the germline V gene (reference sequence). The CDR3 has 15 amino acids. This CDR3 is CRGGVGSALSTEAFF. The DNA for the CDR3 is TGCAGAGGGGGGGTGGGATCTGCCTTGAGCACTGAAGCTTTCTTT.

By share, this clonotype counts as medium-sized. The gene calls are TRBV11-1 and TRBJ2-3; D uncertain. From germline, CDR1 is SGHAT and CDR2 FQDESV (reference sequence). CDR3 length equals 15 residues. Between the trimmed V and J ends, which lost 5 bases and 2 bases, there was a span of 14 bases. The CDR3 nucleotides read TGTGCCAGCAGCACGGACGCCTCTATCACAGATACGCAGTATTTT. It is translated as CASSTDASITDTQYF.

This clonotype is judged medium-sized. V is TRBV6-2 or TRBV6-3 and J is TRBJ2-3, with D uncertain. Germline V gene lookup returns CDR1 MNHEY and CDR2 SVGEGT. The V gene lost 6 bases and the J gene lost 3 bases, with 10 bases spanning the gap. The CDR3 spans 13 residues. The CDR3 spells CASRPRWTDTQYF. The CDR3 DNA follows: TGTGCCAGCAGACCCCGCTGGACAGATACGCAGTATTTT.